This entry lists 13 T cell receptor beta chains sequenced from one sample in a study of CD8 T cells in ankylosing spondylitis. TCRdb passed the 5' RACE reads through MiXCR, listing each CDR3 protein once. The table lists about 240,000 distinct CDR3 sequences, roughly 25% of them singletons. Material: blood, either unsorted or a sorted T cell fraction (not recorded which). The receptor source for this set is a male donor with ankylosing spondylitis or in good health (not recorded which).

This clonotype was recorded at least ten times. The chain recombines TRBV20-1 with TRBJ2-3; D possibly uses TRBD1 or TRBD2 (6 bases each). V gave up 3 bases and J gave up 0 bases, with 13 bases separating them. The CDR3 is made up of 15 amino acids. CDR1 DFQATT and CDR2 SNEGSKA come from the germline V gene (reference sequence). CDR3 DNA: TGCAGTGCTAGGAGGGGGGCCTCTAGCACAGATACGCAGTATTTT. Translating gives CSARRGASSTDTQYF.

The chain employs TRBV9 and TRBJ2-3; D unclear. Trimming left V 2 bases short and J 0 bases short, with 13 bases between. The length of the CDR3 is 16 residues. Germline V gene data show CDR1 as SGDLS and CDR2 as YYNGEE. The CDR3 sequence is CASSVLGTSSTDTQYF. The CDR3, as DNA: TGTGCCAGCAGCGTCCTGGGAACCTCTAGCACAGATACGCAGTATTTT.

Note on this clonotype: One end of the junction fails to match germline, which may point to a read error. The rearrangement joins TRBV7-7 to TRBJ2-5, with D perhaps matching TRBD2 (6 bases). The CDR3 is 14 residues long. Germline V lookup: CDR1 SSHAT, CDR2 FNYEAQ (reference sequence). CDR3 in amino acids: CASSPGQQWGAQYF. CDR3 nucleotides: TGTGCTAGCAGCCCCGGCCAACAGTGGGGGGCCCAGTACTTC.

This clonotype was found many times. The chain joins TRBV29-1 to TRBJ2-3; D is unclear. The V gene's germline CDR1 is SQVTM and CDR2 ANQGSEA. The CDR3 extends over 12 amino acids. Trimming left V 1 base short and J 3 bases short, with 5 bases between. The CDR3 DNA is TGCAGCGTTGAAGTGGGGACAGATACGCAGTATTTT. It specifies CSVEVGTDTQYF.

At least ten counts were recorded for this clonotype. The CDR3 DNA reads TGTGCCAGCAGTCCCTCATCGACCCAAGGATCGACCGGGGAGCTGTTTTTT. It encodes CASSPSSTQGSTGELFF. This chain joins TRBV12-3 or TRBV12-4 and TRBJ2-2; D is uncertain. The V end was cut by 5 bases, the J end by 5 bases, with 21 bases between. The length of the CDR3 is 17 residues.

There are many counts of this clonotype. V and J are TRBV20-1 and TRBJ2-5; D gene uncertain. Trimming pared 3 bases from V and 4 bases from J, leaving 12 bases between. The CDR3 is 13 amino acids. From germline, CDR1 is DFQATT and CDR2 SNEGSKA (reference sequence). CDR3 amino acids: CSASWGFGETQYF. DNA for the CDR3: TGCAGTGCTAGTTGGGGTTTCGGAGAGACCCAGTACTTC.

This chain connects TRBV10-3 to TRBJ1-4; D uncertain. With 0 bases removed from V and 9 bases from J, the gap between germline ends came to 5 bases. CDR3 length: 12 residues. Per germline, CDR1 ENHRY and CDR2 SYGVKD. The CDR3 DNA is TGTGCCATCAGTGAGTCCTCCCAAAAACTGTTTTTT. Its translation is CAISESSQKLFF.

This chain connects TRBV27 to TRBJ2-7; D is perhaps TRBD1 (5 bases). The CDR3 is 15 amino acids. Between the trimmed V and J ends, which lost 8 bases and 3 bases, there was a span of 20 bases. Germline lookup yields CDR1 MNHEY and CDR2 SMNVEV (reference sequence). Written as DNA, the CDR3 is TGTGCCAGCCGTCGACCTGGGGCAAGGGGCTACGAGCAGTACTTC. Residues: CASRRPGARGYEQYF.

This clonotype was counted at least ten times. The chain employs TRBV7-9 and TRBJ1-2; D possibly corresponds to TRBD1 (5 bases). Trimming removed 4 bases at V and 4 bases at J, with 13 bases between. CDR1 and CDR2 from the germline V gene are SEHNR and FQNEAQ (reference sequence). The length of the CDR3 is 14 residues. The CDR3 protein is CASSSFDSIYGYTF. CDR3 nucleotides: TGTGCCAGCAGCTCCTTCGACAGCATCTATGGCTACACCTTC.

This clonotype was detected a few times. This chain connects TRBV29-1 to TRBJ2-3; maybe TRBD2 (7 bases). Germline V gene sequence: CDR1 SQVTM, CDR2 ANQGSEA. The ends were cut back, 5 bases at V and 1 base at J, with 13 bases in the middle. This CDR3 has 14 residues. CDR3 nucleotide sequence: TGCAGCGTTAGGCGGGGGCGAGGCACAGATACGCAGTATTTT. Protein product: CSVRRGRGTDTQYF.

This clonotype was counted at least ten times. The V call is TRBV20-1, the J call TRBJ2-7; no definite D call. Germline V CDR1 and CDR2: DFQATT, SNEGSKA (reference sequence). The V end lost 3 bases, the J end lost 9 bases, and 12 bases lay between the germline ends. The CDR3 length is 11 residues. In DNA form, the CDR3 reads TGCAGTGCTAGTGAAGGGAACGGGCAGTACTTC. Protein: CSASEGNGQYF.

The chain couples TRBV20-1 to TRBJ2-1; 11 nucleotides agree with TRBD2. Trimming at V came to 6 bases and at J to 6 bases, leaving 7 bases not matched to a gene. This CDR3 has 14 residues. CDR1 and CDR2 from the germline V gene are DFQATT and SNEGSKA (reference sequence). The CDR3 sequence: CSANLAGGFNEQFF. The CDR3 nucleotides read TGCAGTGCGAATCTAGCGGGGGGTTTCAATGAGCAGTTCTTC.

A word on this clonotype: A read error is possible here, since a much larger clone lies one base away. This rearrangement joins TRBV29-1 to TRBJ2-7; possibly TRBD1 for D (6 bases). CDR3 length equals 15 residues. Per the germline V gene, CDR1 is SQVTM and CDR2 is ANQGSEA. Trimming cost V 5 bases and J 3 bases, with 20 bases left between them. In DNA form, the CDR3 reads TGCAGCGTTCTTATCTGGACAGCCGTAATCTACGAGCAGTACTTC. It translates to CSVLIWTAVIYEQYF.